Sequencing of this T cell receptor beta chain was carried out in a study of CD8 T cells in ankylosing spondylitis. Study observations and caveats: One TCR beta motif, made up of under ten highly homologous variants, appeared characteristic of ankylosing spondylitis blood.

At least ten counts were recorded for this clonotype. Antigen: not known. Libraries of TCR beta came from quantitative 5'-RACE with molecular barcodes. TCRdb reprocessed the 5' RACE reads via MiXCR and lists one record per CDR3 protein. The table shows fewer than 250,000 distinct CDR3 sequences, with about a quarter occurring only once. Germline V gene lookup returns CDR1 MNHEY and CDR2 SMNVEV (reference sequence). The CDR3 contains 13 residues. Trimming removed 4 bases at V and 5 bases at J, with 9 bases between. V usage is TRBV27 and J usage is TRBJ1-5, with a possible D match to TRBD1 (5 bases). This clonotype was obtained from a male donor with ankylosing spondylitis or in good health (not recorded which). Source material: blood, either unsorted or a sorted T cell fraction (not recorded which). The CDR3: CASSYVQDQPQHF. CDR3 in DNA: TGTGCCAGCAGTTACGTACAGGATCAGCCCCAGCATTTT.